Shown below are 21 T cell receptor beta chains from a single sample sequenced in a study of blood T cell repertoires in COVID-19. Repertoires were generated with immunoSEQ multiplex PCR, while TCRdb's copy carries only in-frame clones and drops some. This repertoire shows some 270,000 clones, approximately 91% found once; its top ten account for 2% to 2.5%. Sequenced sample: peripheral blood. These receptors originate from a man aged 45-60 years with acute or convalescent COVID-19.

This chain links TRBV9 with TRBJ2-4; D might be TRBD2 (7 bases). CDR3 length: 16 residues. Deletions cut 1 base from V and 8 bases from J, with 19 bases between. The germline CDR1 and CDR2 sequences are SGDLS and YYNGEE. The CDR3 protein is CASSVWGGGVADIQYF. The CDR3 DNA reads TGTGCCAGCAGCGTATGGGGGGGCGGTGTCGCGGACATTCAGTACTTC. Complete variable domain (other parts from reference TRBV9 and TRBJ2-4): DSGVTQTPKHLITATGQRVTLRCSPRSGDLSVYWYQQSLDQGLQFLIQYYNGEERAKGNILERFSAQQFPDLHSELNLSSLELGDSALYFCASSVWGGGVADIQYFGAGTRLSVL.

The chain is built from TRBV7-3 and TRBJ2-1; no definite D call. The CDR3 runs to 14 residues. Germline values: CDR1 SGHTA, CDR2 FQGTGA. V gave up 5 bases and J gave up 3 bases, with 11 bases separating them. Written as DNA, the CDR3 is TGTGCCAGCAGCCGCGACTTTTTCTACAATGAGCAGTTCTTC. It is translated as CASSRDFFYNEQFF.

The gene calls are TRBV5-1 and TRBJ2-1; 10 bases fit TRBD1. Trimming removed 3 bases from V and 5 bases from J; junction bases left unmatched: 2. CDR3 length: 14 amino acids. Germline V CDR1 and CDR2: SGHRS, YFSETQ. CDR3 region: CASSWGTGDNEQFF. DNA for the CDR3: TGCGCCAGCAGCTGGGGGACAGGGGACAATGAGCAGTTCTTC.

The chain combines TRBV4-2 with TRBJ2-2; TRBD2 agrees at 14 bases. V shed 3 bases, J shed 6 bases, and the junction held 9 bases outside the gene matches. The germline V gene encodes CDR1 LGHNA and CDR2 YNFKEQ. The CDR3 has 18 amino acids. The DNA of the CDR3 is TGTGCCAGCAGCCACGGGACTAGCGGGGGATTTGGCCCCGGGGAGCTGTTTTTT. Amino acids: CASSHGTSGGFGPGELFF.

This sequence joins TRBV27 and TRBJ2-7; a possible D gene is TRBD2 (5 bases). The CDR3 extends over 13 amino acids. Germline CDR1 reads MNHEY; CDR2 reads SMNVEV (reference sequence). V was cut by 5 bases and J by 7 bases, with 15 bases left in between. CDR3 bases: TGTGCCAGCAGTCTCCGGACTGCCTTTGAGCAGTACTTC. It codes for CASSLRTAFEQYF.

The chain is built from TRBV5-1 and TRBJ1-2; TRBD1 is a possible D gene (5 bases). Trimming stripped 7 bases from V and 6 bases from J, with 13 bases between. CDR1 SGHRS and CDR2 YFSETQ come from the germline V gene. The length of the CDR3 is 12 residues. The CDR3 protein is CASGGGVDGYTF. Here the CDR3 DNA reads TGCGCCAGCGGAGGAGGGGTAGATGGCTACACCTTC.

The genes are TRBV25-1 and TRBJ1-4, with D unclear. The V gene's germline CDR1 is MGHDK and CDR2 SYGVNS. CDR3 length equals 16 residues. V lost 1 base to trimming and J lost 5 bases, with 14 bases between them. The CDR3 loop is CASSEWGGHENEKLFF. In nucleotides, the CDR3 is TGTGCCAGCAGTGAATGGGGAGGTCACGAAAATGAAAAACTGTTTTTT.

The V call is TRBV2, the J call TRBJ1-2; D unclear. The V and J ends lost 7 bases and 6 bases respectively, with 9 bases between them. This CDR3 comprises 11 residues. Germline V lookup: CDR1 SNHLY, CDR2 FYNNEI. CDR3 amino acids: CASTFQDGYTF. The CDR3 nucleotides are TGTGCCAGCACATTCCAGGATGGCTACACCTTC. Full variable domain (remainder filled in from reference TRBV2 and TRBJ1-2): EPEVTQTPSHQVTQMGQEVILRCVPISNHLYFYWYRQILGQKVEFLVSFYNNEISEKSEIFDDQFSVERPDGSNFTLKIRSTKLEDSAMYFCASTFQDGYTFGSGTRLTVV.

The chain couples TRBV5-1 to TRBJ1-1; D is unresolved. Germline values: CDR1 SGHRS, CDR2 YFSETQ. The V end was cut by 3 bases, the J end by 5 bases, with 17 bases between. CDR3 length equals 15 residues. As DNA, the CDR3 is TGCGCCAGCAGCTCCCTCATGGGCAGCGGGACTGAAGCTTTCTTT. Translation: CASSSLMGSGTEAFF.

This clone was seen just once. The gene calls are TRBV5-1 and TRBJ2-2, with a weak D call TRBD1 (6 bases). The germline V and J ends were trimmed by 0 bases and 4 bases, with 7 bases remaining between them. Germline CDR1 SGHRS, CDR2 YFSETQ. This CDR3 region has 14 residues. CDR3 residues: CASSLGGGTGELFF. CDR3 nucleotide sequence: TGCGCCAGCAGCTTGGGAGGGGGCACCGGGGAGCTGTTTTTT.

The chain is built from TRBV10-3 and TRBJ1-5, with TRBD1 matching over 8 bases. The germline CDR1 and CDR2 sequences are ENHRY and SYGVKD. The length of the CDR3 is 15 residues. Trimming at V came to 6 bases and at J to 5 bases, leaving 9 bases not matched to a gene. CDR3 region: CAISPTGEEDQPQHF. The CDR3 DNA sequence: TGTGCCATCAGCCCGACAGGGGAAGAGGATCAGCCCCAGCATTTT.

The V and J genes are TRBV27 and TRBJ2-4; D unresolved. V was shortened by 2 bases and J by 7 bases, with 9 bases between the two germline ends. Germline V gene sequence: CDR1 MNHEY, CDR2 SMNVEV (reference sequence). The CDR3 sequence is 13 residues long. The CDR3 DNA reads TGTGCCAGCAGTTTAAATAGCTTTAACATTCAGTACTTC. It codes for CASSLNSFNIQYF.

This chain joins TRBV5-4 and TRBJ1-1, with D possibly TRBD1 on 5 matching bases. The CDR3 covers 14 residues. The germline V and J ends were trimmed by 3 bases and 8 bases, with 17 bases remaining between them. Germline values: CDR1 SGHNT, CDR2 YYREEE (reference sequence). CDR3 amino acids: CASSSDSVLREAFF. The DNA for the CDR3 is TGTGCCAGCAGCTCTGACAGTGTCCTAAGAGAAGCTTTCTTT.

The genes are TRBV5-4 and TRBJ1-6; 9 nucleotides agree with TRBD1. Germline assignment: CDR1 SGHNT and CDR2 YYREEE (reference sequence). With V trimmed by 2 bases and J by 10 bases, 13 bases remained unmatched. The CDR3 has 17 residues. The CDR3 sequence is CASSFHRDRVSGSPLHF. CDR3 sequence (DNA): TGTGCCAGCAGCTTTCATAGGGACAGGGTATCGGGATCACCCCTCCACTTT.

The chain combines TRBV18 with TRBJ2-3; 7 bases match TRBD2. CDR3 length equals 15 residues. V dropped 3 bases and J dropped 2; count of bases not matched to a gene: 5. Germline-derived CDR1 and CDR2 are KGHSH and LQKENI. The CDR3 region is CASSPGGFHTDTQYF. As DNA, the CDR3 is TGTGCCAGCTCACCGGGGGGGTTTCACACAGATACGCAGTATTTT.

The gene calls are TRBV4-1 and TRBJ2-1; TRBD2 matches at 7 bases. The CDR3 covers 16 residues. V lost 0 bases and J lost 3; bases outside the gene matches: 5. Germline loops: CDR1 MGHRA, CDR2 YSYEKL. CDR3 sequence (DNA): TGCGCCAGCAGCCAAGATCCCCGCGGGGGCTACAATGAGCAGTTCTTC. As protein: CASSQDPRGGYNEQFF.

The V and J genes are TRBV6-2 or TRBV6-3 and TRBJ1-1, with D possibly being TRBD1 (5 bases). The CDR3 consists of 15 residues. V was pared by 2 bases and J by 5 bases, with 15 bases between. The germline V gene has CDR1 MNHEY and CDR2 SVGEGT. The CDR3 DNA reads TGTGCCAGCAGTTACCCGAGGGGACGGGGGACTGAAGCTTTCTTT. Translated, it gives CASSYPRGRGTEAFF.

The chain uses TRBV10-3 and TRBJ1-6; 11 bases map to TRBD1. Germline V CDR1 and CDR2: ENHRY, SYGVKD. The ends lost 6 bases at V and 7 bases at J; junction bases unmatched: 8. This CDR3 is built from 16 residues. The CDR3 region has the DNA TGTGCCATCAGCTCTGGACAGGGGGCTCCCAATTCACCCCTCCACTTT. It codes for CAISSGQGAPNSPLHF.

The rearrangement joins TRBV5-5 to TRBJ2-3, with 8 nucleotides matching TRBD1. V lost 4 bases, J lost 0 bases, and 10 bases stayed unmatched. Germline loops: CDR1 SGHKS, CDR2 YYEKEE (reference sequence). This CDR3 is 17 amino acids long. The CDR3 nucleotides read TGTGCCAGCAGCCGACACTTGGGACAGGCAAGCACAGATACGCAGTATTTT. Translation gives CASSRHLGQASTDTQYF.

The chain links TRBV5-1 to TRBJ2-4; 9 bases are shared with TRBD1. Germline loops: CDR1 SGHRS, CDR2 YFSETQ. V lost 2 bases and J lost 7; bases outside the gene matches: 7. This CDR3 contains 15 residues. In DNA, the CDR3 is TGCGCCAGCAGCTTCGGGGACAGGGTTAAGAACATTCAGTACTTC. The encoded protein is CASSFGDRVKNIQYF.

This chain joins TRBV30 and TRBJ1-3, with no clear D. Germline-derived CDR1 and CDR2 are GTSNPN and SVGIG (reference sequence). Trimming took off 4 bases at V and 4 bases at J, with 20 bases between the two ends. This CDR3 region has 16 residues. CDR3 sequence (DNA): TGTGCCTGGAAGGCAGGCAGGCGATCCATCGGAAACACCATATATTTT. It codes for CAWKAGRRSIGNTIYF.